The clone carrying this TCR beta chain was counted only a few times. A J-beta primer mix and a sample-barcoded 5' primer were used in a second PCR of roughly 6 to 12 cycles. TCRdb processed the 5' RACE reads anew with MiXCR; each CDR3 protein has one entry. The data hold approximately 850,000 distinct CDR3 sequences, with 58% observed a single time. Per the germline V gene, CDR1 is SGHVS and CDR2 is FNYEAQ. This CDR3 spans 14 amino acids. Trimming removed 6 bases from V and 10 bases from J; junction bases left unmatched: 14. This specimen belongs to a study of blood T cells in healthy people across ages.

The origin of this receptor is a man aged 25 to 45 in good health. The sequenced sample consisted of blood. The V call is TRBV7-6, the J call TRBJ2-7; 8 bases fit TRBD2. In DNA form, the CDR3 reads TGTGCCAGCAGTCCGGGGGGGGAGGGCAGGGCCCAGTACTTC. Protein sequence: CASSPGGEGRAQYF.